The 30 T cell receptor beta chains presented below share a single source sample, sequenced in a study of spatial heterogeneity in lung cancer. TCRdb re-called the 5' RACE reads with MiXCR, one entry per CDR3 protein. The sample has 50,000 to 65,000 distinct CDR3 sequences, approximately 8% seen once. Time point: sample taken at primary tumor resection. Whole RNA obtained from tumor, nontumor lung or frozen PBMC underwent sequencing without sorting. This material consisted of PBMCs, taken at surgery. The receptor source for this set is a female donor with early-stage non-small cell lung cancer.

The chain recombines TRBV28 with TRBJ2-2, with D unresolved. The CDR3 is made up of 13 amino acids. CDR1 and CDR2 from the germline V gene are MDHEN and SYDVKM. Trimming stripped 7 bases from V and 2 bases from J, with 8 bases between. CDR3 in amino acids: CASKLSNTGELFF. For the CDR3, the DNA is TGTGCCAGCAAATTGTCAAACACCGGGGAGCTGTTTTTT.

In its sample, this clonotype was seen a few times. V gene TRBV6-5 combines with J gene TRBJ1-1; D not certain. The CDR3 contains 14 residues. The germline V and J ends were trimmed by 4 bases and 1 base, with 10 bases remaining between them. CDR1 and CDR2 (germline): MNHEY, SVGAGI. The CDR3 nucleotides are TGTGCCAGCAGTTTCACGGACCCGAACACTGAAGCTTTCTTT. It codes for CASSFTDPNTEAFF.

Regarding this clonotype: The junction shows a germline mismatch at one end, possibly a read error. The V gene is TRBV18, the J gene TRBJ1-1; D unresolved. CDR3 length: 14 amino acids. Germline-derived CDR1 and CDR2 are KGHSH and LQKENI. The CDR3 loop is CASSPGTENTEALF. In DNA form, the CDR3 reads TGTGCCAGCTCACCAGGAACAGAGAACACTGAAGCTCTCTTT.

The chain is built from TRBV27 and TRBJ2-7; TRBD1 might be the D (5 bases). The CDR3 runs to 15 residues. The germline V and J ends were trimmed by 2 bases and 1 base, with 12 bases remaining between them. Germline CDR1 is MNHEY and CDR2 is SMNVEV (reference sequence). CDR3 in DNA: TGTGCCAGCAGTTTAGGATGGGGCGGATCCTACGAGCAGTACTTC. Translating gives CASSLGWGGSYEQYF.

V gene TRBV2 combines with J gene TRBJ2-7; D gene unclear. The V gene lost 6 bases and the J gene lost 2 bases, with 11 bases spanning the gap. From germline, CDR1 is SNHLY and CDR2 FYNNEI. The CDR3 is made up of 13 amino acids. This chain's CDR3 is CASRKDGTYEQYV. The CDR3 bases are TGTGCCAGCAGAAAGGACGGCACCTACGAGCAGTACGTC.

This clonotype has more than one count but fewer than ten. The chain has TRBV12-3 or TRBV12-4 and TRBJ2-2; 11 bases are a match to TRBD2. With 3 bases clipped from V and 5 bases from J, the junction kept 5 bases outside the gene matches. The CDR3 runs to 16 residues. The chain's CDR3 is CASSLSSGRLTGELFF. CDR3 DNA sequence: TGTGCCAGCAGTTTGTCTAGCGGGAGGTTAACCGGGGAGCTGTTTTTT.

There are a few counts of this clonotype. This chain links TRBV5-4 with TRBJ2-5, with a tentative D call TRBD1 (6 bases). The CDR3 has 15 residues. Germline V gives CDR1 SGHNT, CDR2 YYREEE (reference sequence). V was shortened by 3 bases and J by 5 bases, with 17 bases between the two germline ends. The DNA of the CDR3 is TGTGCCAGCAGCTGGGACATCCAGTTAAAGGAGACCCAGTACTTC. Its translation: CASSWDIQLKETQYF.

This rearrangement joins TRBV12-5 to TRBJ1-1; D call uncertain. CDR3 size: 14 residues. Germline V lookup: CDR1 LGHNT, CDR2 FRNRAP. Trimming took 5 bases from V and 0 from J, leaving 10 bases between them. CDR3 coding DNA: TGTGCTAGTGGTCCCCTCAGGATGAACACTGAAGCTTTCTTT. Translation gives CASGPLRMNTEAFF.

In nucleotides, the CDR3 is TGCAGTGCTAGAGACCCGGGACTCTCTAGCACAGATACGCAGTATTTT. Protein: CSARDPGLSSTDTQYF. This chain joins TRBV20-1 and TRBJ2-3; D is possibly TRBD2 (6 bases). Between the trimmed V and J ends, which lost 0 bases and 0 bases, there was a span of 13 bases. CDR3 size: 16 residues. The germline V gene has CDR1 DFQATT and CDR2 SNEGSKA (reference sequence).

This clonotype was detected ten times or more. The V gene is TRBV28, the J gene TRBJ1-4, with D uncertain. This CDR3 is built from 12 residues. The V and J ends lost 3 bases and 8 bases respectively, with 7 bases between them. In germline, CDR1 is MDHEN, CDR2 SYDVKM. The CDR3 loop reads CASSLRREKLFF. In nucleotides, the CDR3 is TGTGCCAGCAGTTTGAGAAGAGAAAAACTGTTTTTT.

This clonotype was seen more than once but under ten times. J is TRBJ2-1 and V is TRBV24-1; 9 nucleotides agree with TRBD2. V shed 3 bases, J shed 2 bases, and the junction held 4 bases outside the gene matches. The germline gives CDR1 KGHDR, CDR2 SFDVKD. This CDR3 region has 16 residues. The CDR3 region has the DNA TGTGCCACCAGTGATATGCGGGAGGGTACCTACAATGAGCAGTTCTTC. This translates into CATSDMREGTYNEQFF.

J is TRBJ1-5 and V is TRBV6-1; 11 bases align to TRBD1. The CDR3 runs to 16 residues. Germline V gene lookup returns CDR1 MNHNS and CDR2 SASEGT. V lost 6 bases and J lost 5; bases outside the gene matches: 9. The CDR3 reads CASRGTGTGGHQPQHF. DNA of the CDR3: TGTGCCAGCAGGGGCACCGGGACAGGGGGACATCAGCCCCAGCATTTT.

This clonotype was observed many times. The V and J genes are TRBV7-9 and TRBJ1-5, with D tentatively TRBD1 (6 bases). The germline V and J ends were trimmed by 4 bases and 5 bases, with 9 bases remaining between them. The CDR3 runs to 13 residues. Germline CDR1 and CDR2: SEHNR and FQNEAQ (reference sequence). The CDR3 loop reads CASSSEGDQPQHF. The CDR3 nucleotides read TGTGCCAGCAGCTCAGAGGGGGATCAGCCCCAGCATTTT.

This clonotype was detected many times. The rearrangement links TRBV27 to TRBJ2-2; no reliable D call. The CDR3 extends over 17 amino acids. CDR1 and CDR2 from the germline V gene are MNHEY and SMNVEV (reference sequence). Trimming left V 5 bases short and J 1 base short, with 17 bases between. The CDR3 protein is CASSRRTATLNTGELFF. The CDR3 region has the DNA TGTGCCAGCAGTCGTCGGACCGCCACCTTGAACACCGGGGAGCTGTTTTTT.

This clonotype was seen at least ten times. The rearrangement uses TRBV7-2 and TRBJ2-3, with D uncertain. V lost 5 bases to trimming and J lost 5 bases, with 8 bases between them. The CDR3 is made up of 12 amino acids. In germline, CDR1 is SGHTA, CDR2 FQGNSA. The CDR3 sequence: CASSLQVDTQYF. Here the CDR3 DNA reads TGTGCCAGCAGCCTCCAAGTAGATACGCAGTATTTT.

The table lists this clonotype with a few counts. V usage is TRBV6-5 and J usage is TRBJ1-1, with TRBD1 as a possible D gene (6 bases). CDR3 length: 13 residues. Trimming removed 7 bases from V and 5 bases from J, with 14 bases in between. Germline lookup yields CDR1 MNHEY and CDR2 SVGAGI. In nucleotides, the CDR3 is TGTGCCAGCATCCCCTTCAGGGGAACTGAAGCTTTCTTT. As protein: CASIPFRGTEAFF.

The chain combines TRBV28 with TRBJ2-3, with 7 bases lining up with TRBD1. CDR3 length: 16 residues. Germline CDR1 MDHEN, CDR2 SYDVKM. V shed 2 bases and J 1 base; nucleotides not matched to a gene: 6. The CDR3 here is CASSLPTGDGTDTQYF. DNA of the CDR3: TGTGCCAGCAGTTTACCCACAGGGGACGGCACAGATACGCAGTATTTT.

J is TRBJ2-2 and V is TRBV7-7; 7 bases are a match to TRBD1. CDR1 and CDR2 from the germline V gene are SSHAT and FNYEAQ (reference sequence). CDR3 length equals 16 residues. V shed 4 bases and J 6 bases; nucleotides not matched to a gene: 11. This CDR3 is CASSSFSSTGPGELFF. In DNA form, the CDR3 reads TGTGCCAGCAGCTCATTTTCCTCGACAGGGCCCGGGGAGCTGTTTTTT.

This clonotype was seen a few times. The chain carries TRBV12-3 or TRBV12-4 and TRBJ1-2; D ambiguous. The CDR3 totals 14 residues. The V end lost 3 bases, the J end lost 4 bases, and 12 bases lay between the germline ends. The CDR3 loop is CASSFLPGSYGYTF. CDR3 coding DNA: TGTGCCAGCAGTTTCCTCCCGGGAAGCTATGGCTACACCTTC.

The chain uses TRBV11-2 and TRBJ2-1; D is uncertain. This CDR3 is built from 13 residues. V lost 1 base, J lost 8 bases, and 9 bases lay in between. Germline V gene sequence: CDR1 SGHAT, CDR2 FQNNGV. The CDR3 bases are TGTGCCAGCAGCTTAGGGATGGGCTATGAGCAGTTCTTC. Translating gives CASSLGMGYEQFF.

This clonotype came up many times. The V gene is TRBV15, the J gene TRBJ1-3; tentatively, D is TRBD1 (5 bases). Trimming removed 1 base at V and 0 bases at J, with 7 bases between. The CDR3 contains 15 residues. The germline V gene has CDR1 LNHNV and CDR2 YYDKDF (reference sequence). As DNA, the CDR3 is TGTGCCACCAGCAGAGTAAGGGGCTCTGGAAACACCATATATTTT. The encoded protein is CATSRVRGSGNTIYF.

This chain connects TRBV20-1 to TRBJ2-7; D might be TRBD1 or TRBD2, each matching 5 bases. CDR1 and CDR2 from the germline V gene are DFQATT and SNEGSKA (reference sequence). V was trimmed by 0 bases and J by 3 bases, leaving 15 bases between them. The CDR3 totals 15 residues. The CDR3 reads CSARDFGTHDYEQYF. The CDR3 region has the DNA TGCAGTGCTAGAGACTTCGGGACCCATGACTACGAGCAGTACTTC.

The chain has TRBV3-1 and TRBJ1-1; D gene uncertain. The CDR3 runs 14 residues. Germline V gene sequence: CDR1 LGHDT, CDR2 YNNKEL (reference sequence). V was pared by 0 bases and J by 1 base, with 6 bases between. The CDR3 here is CASSQEVENTEAFF. Here the CDR3 DNA reads TGTGCCAGCAGCCAAGAGGTCGAGAACACTGAAGCTTTCTTT.

The chain employs TRBV10-3 and TRBJ1-2; D possibly corresponds to TRBD1 (6 bases). V lost 4 bases, J lost 8 bases, and 11 bases lay in between. Germline CDR1 ENHRY, CDR2 SYGVKD. This CDR3 contains 12 residues. This CDR3 reads CAISVGQLGYTF. The DNA for the CDR3 is TGTGCCATCAGTGTTGGACAGTTGGGCTACACCTTC.

This clonotype was observed a few times. The J gene is TRBJ2-5, the V gene TRBV7-2, with 8 bases lining up with TRBD1. The CDR3 extends over 15 amino acids. V trimming: 5 bases; J trimming: 4 bases; junction bases outside the gene matches: 9. CDR1 is SGHTA and CDR2 is FQGNSA in the germline V gene. The CDR3 region is CASSRRTGIPETQYF. For the CDR3, the DNA is TGTGCCAGCAGCCGCAGGACAGGGATACCAGAGACCCAGTACTTC. Together with reference TRBV7-2 and TRBJ2-5, the CDR3 gives the full variable domain: GAGVSQSPSNKVTEKGKDVELRCDPISGHTALYWYRQSLGQGLEFLIYFQGNSAPDKSGLPSDRFSAERTGGSVSTLTIQRTQQEDSAVYLCASSRRTGIPETQYFGPGTRLLVL.

This clonotype showed up many times. The V gene is TRBV7-2, the J gene TRBJ2-5; no clear D gene. This CDR3 has 14 residues. Germline V CDR1 and CDR2: SGHTA, FQGNSA. The V gene lost 10 bases and the J gene lost 5 bases, with 20 bases spanning the gap. CDR3 protein: CATGAQPRPETQYF. The CDR3 coding sequence is TGTGCCACGGGCGCCCAGCCCAGGCCCGAGACCCAGTACTTC.

This clonotype occurred many times. This sequence joins TRBV28 and TRBJ2-3; 9 nucleotides agree with TRBD2. Germline V gene lookup returns CDR1 MDHEN and CDR2 SYDVKM. V was clipped by 8 bases and J by 0 bases; unmatched bases: 9. The CDR3 covers 16 residues. Written as DNA, the CDR3 is TGTGCCAGCCCCCCCTTAGCGGGAGCTAGCACAGATACGCAGTATTTT. It encodes CASPPLAGASTDTQYF. Filled out from reference TRBV28 and TRBJ2-3, the complete variable domain reads DVKVTQSSRYLVKRTGEKVFLECVQDMDHENMFWYRQDPGLGLRLIYFSYDVKMKEKGDIPEGYSVSREKKERFSLILESASTNQTSMYLCASPPLAGASTDTQYFGPGTRLTVL.

The chain is built from TRBV5-1 and TRBJ2-7; D not resolved. V was clipped by 5 bases and J by 1 base, with 7 bases between them. Germline CDR1 is SGHRS and CDR2 is YFSETQ. There are 12 residues in the CDR3. The DNA for the CDR3 is TGCGCCAGCAGGGATCAATCCTACGAGCAGTACTTC. Translated: CASRDQSYEQYF.

This clonotype appeared a few times. The chain employs TRBV19 and TRBJ1-5; D gene unclear. CDR1 LNHDA and CDR2 SQIVND come from the germline V gene (reference sequence). The CDR3 has 15 residues. V shed 2 bases and J shed 0 bases, with 8 bases lying between them. The CDR3 here is CASSILGNSNQPQHF. In DNA form, the CDR3 reads TGTGCCAGTAGTATATTGGGGAATAGCAATCAGCCCCAGCATTTT. The full variable domain, its missing parts supplied by reference TRBV19 and TRBJ1-5, is DGGITQSPKYLFRKEGQNVTLSCEQNLNHDAMYWYRQDPGQGLRLIYYSQIVNDFQKGDIAEGYSVSREKKESFPLTVTSAQKNPTAFYLCASSILGNSNQPQHFGDGTRLSIL.

This clonotype occurred a few times. V and J are TRBV6-6 and TRBJ1-6; possibly TRBD1 for D (5 bases). This CDR3 is built from 16 residues. V lost 4 bases to trimming and J lost 9 bases, with 19 bases between them. Germline CDR1 MNHNY, CDR2 SVGAGI (reference sequence). The CDR3 sequence: CASSSLPGFGGSPLHF. CDR3 sequence (DNA): TGTGCCAGCAGTTCCCTACCGGGCTTCGGGGGTTCACCCCTCCACTTT.